The 4 T cell receptor beta chains below all came from one sample that was sequenced in a study of CD8+ T cells in alopecia areata. Treatment defined: oral pan-JAK inhibitor, 5-10 mg twice daily. Extracted RNA was reverse transcribed into cDNA, the sequencing template. The data were produced by immunoSEQ multiplex PCR, yet TCRdb's version contains in-frame clones alone and is incomplete. The data hold under 150,000 clones, with around 54% observed a single time. The sample here was CD4+ T cells sorted from blood, taken at week 24, from a patient treated with tofacitinib. These receptors all come from a human donor with alopecia areata.

This clone has more than one count but fewer than ten. J is TRBJ1-2 and V is TRBV5-1; D perhaps matches TRBD1 (5 bases). V lost 4 bases and J 4 bases, leaving 14 bases between the germline ends. From germline, CDR1 is SGHRS and CDR2 YFSETQ. CDR3 length: 14 residues. The CDR3 protein is CASSLQDGSYGYTF. The CDR3 DNA is TGCGCCAGCAGCCTACAGGACGGCAGCTATGGCTACACCTTC.

The V gene is TRBV5-6, the J gene TRBJ1-1; D unclear. The CDR3 runs to 13 residues. V lost 4 bases and J 4 bases, leaving 11 bases between the germline ends. Germline V lookup: CDR1 SGHDT, CDR2 YYEEEE. The CDR3 region has the DNA TGTGCCAGCAGCCTCGCGGCAGGCACTGAAGCTTTCTTT. Translation gives CASSLAAGTEAFF.

The chain uses TRBV7-2 and TRBJ2-7; TRBD2 matches at 10 bases. The germline V gene encodes CDR1 SGHTA and CDR2 FQGNSA. The CDR3 is made up of 15 amino acids. Germline trimming cut 2 bases from V and 6 bases from J; bases unmatched to any gene: 7. The DNA of the CDR3 is TGTGCCAGCAGCTTAAGCGGGGGGGCACAGGCCGAGCAGTACTTC. Its protein product is CASSLSGGAQAEQYF.

The chain recombines TRBV10-3 with TRBJ2-3; TRBD2 agrees at 7 bases. V trimming: 3 bases; J trimming: 2 bases; junction bases outside the gene matches: 5. The CDR3 length is 15 residues. The germline V gene has CDR1 ENHRY and CDR2 SYGVKD. The CDR3 DNA reads as TGTGCCATCAGTGAATTCGGGGGGACCACAGATACGCAGTATTTT. Its translation is CAISEFGGTTDTQYF.